This T cell receptor (beta chain) was captured in a study of blood T cell repertoires in COVID-19 (TCRdb year 2020). Background on the whole study: Samples covering the acute and convalescent phases of COVID-19 were provided by collaborators in the United States, Italy and Spain. The prospective study material was composed of cDNA or gDNA derived from T cells, B-cell-depleted T cells, or PBMCs. Subjects who had been exposed to COVID-19, were actively infected with it, or had recovered from it provided the deeply sampled blood TCRbeta repertoires that made up the dataset. A freely available public database, intended as a resource for researchers studying the immune response to SARS-CoV-2, is where the repertoires were released. The samples were drawn from two sources: the first 160 participants of the ongoing ImmuneRACE study, and approximately 1,300 subjects contributed by 6 global collaborators. The sample metadata nearly always contained a de-identified subject ID, COVID-19 status, age in years and sex. Where available, HLA class I and class II types were taken from metadata supplied by the sample provider and were not determined by assay-based typing.

Overall study outcomes, separate from this receptor: The amount of clinical and demographic metadata varied by source and participant and was provided uncurated.

A note on this clone: Its antigen is still unknown. Base qualities are not recorded, but no much larger clone differs from it by a single base.

Each collaborating institution followed its own protocols to collect whole blood in K2EDTA tubes. For TCRbeta analysis, collaborator samples were shipped as frozen whole blood, as isolated PBMCs, or as DNA extracted from either sample type. CDR1 and CDR2 (LNHDA, SQIVND) derive from the germline V gene (reference sequence). Trimmed from V: 10 bases; trimmed from J: 2 bases; junction bases lacking a gene match: 6. Counted from cysteine to phenylalanine, this CDR3 has 14 amino acids. Only CDR3 DNA is held: 42 bases, read in frame from base 1. TCRbeta CDR3 regions were amplified from genomic DNA using the immunoSEQ Assay, a bias-controlled multiplex PCR. Turning to the authors' computational methods: The number of nucleated cells in each sample was estimated from the amplification of reference gene primers within the assay. To quantify the absolute abundance of each unique TCRbeta CDR3 rearrangement, sequence reads were collapsed and filtered. Productive Simpson clonality was computed per sample as the square root of Simpson's diversity index over productive rearrangements. In its TCRdb copy, this immuneACCESS table keeps in-frame sequences only and misses some clones. Where compared with another copy, unresolved V genes explain less than half of these, and the others have no known cause. V and J calls and clone size are as listed in that table; D and trimming were resolved from the DNA. The sample table records tens of thousands of clones; about 80% of these occur just once. Jointly, the top ten make up around 4.1% of the sample.

Sequenced material: peripheral blood. This sequence was found in a woman aged 60-75 years with acute or convalescent COVID-19. This chain joins TRBV19 to TRBJ1-3, with 9 middle bases fitting TRBD1. The CDR3 reads as follows: CATATGGTGNTIYF. At the DNA level, the sequence is TGTGCCACTGCAACAGGGGGCACTGGAAACACCATATATTTT.